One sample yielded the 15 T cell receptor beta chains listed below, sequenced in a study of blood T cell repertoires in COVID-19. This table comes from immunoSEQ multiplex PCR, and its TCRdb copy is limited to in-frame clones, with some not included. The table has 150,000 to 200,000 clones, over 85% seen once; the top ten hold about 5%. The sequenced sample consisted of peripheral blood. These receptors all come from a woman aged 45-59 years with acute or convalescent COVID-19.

CDR3 loop: CASRHKEGVTKNIQYF. CDR3 nucleotide sequence: TGTGCCAGCAGACACAAAGAGGGGGTTACCAAAAACATTCAGTACTTC. The chain combines TRBV28 with TRBJ2-4; a weak D match, TRBD1 (6 bases). The V end was cut by 6 bases, the J end by 2 bases, with 17 bases between. CDR1 MDHEN and CDR2 SYDVKM come from the germline V gene. CDR3 size: 16 residues.

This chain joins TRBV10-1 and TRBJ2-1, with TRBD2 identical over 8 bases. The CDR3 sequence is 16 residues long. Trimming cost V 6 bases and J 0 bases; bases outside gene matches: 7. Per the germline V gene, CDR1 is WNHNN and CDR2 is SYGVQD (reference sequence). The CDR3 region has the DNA TGCGCCAGCAGCACAACAAGCGGGAGCTCCTACAATGAGCAGTTCTTC. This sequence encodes CASSTTSGSSYNEQFF.

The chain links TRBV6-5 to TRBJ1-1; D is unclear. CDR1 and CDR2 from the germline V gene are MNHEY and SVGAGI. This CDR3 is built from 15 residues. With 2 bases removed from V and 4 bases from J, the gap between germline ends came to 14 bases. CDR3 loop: CASSYKQVGATEAFF. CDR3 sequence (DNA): TGTGCCAGCAGTTACAAGCAGGTGGGTGCCACTGAAGCTTTCTTT.

The CDR3, as DNA: TGTGCCAGTAGTGAAACCGGGACAGCCTACGAGCAGTACTTC. It translates to CASSETGTAYEQYF. This chain uses TRBV19 with TRBJ2-7, with TRBD1 matching over 7 bases. Germline V lookup: CDR1 LNHDA, CDR2 SQIVND (reference sequence). V gave up 5 bases and J gave up 2 bases; unmatched junction bases: 6. The CDR3 is made up of 14 amino acids.

CDR3 in DNA: TGCGCCAGCAGCCAGGCAAGCGGAAACACCATATATTTT. It yields the protein CASSQASGNTIYF. This sequence joins TRBV5-1 and TRBJ1-3, with D unresolved. The CDR3 has 13 residues. V was shortened by 4 bases and J by 4 bases, with 9 bases between the two germline ends. Germline V gives CDR1 SGHRS, CDR2 YFSETQ.

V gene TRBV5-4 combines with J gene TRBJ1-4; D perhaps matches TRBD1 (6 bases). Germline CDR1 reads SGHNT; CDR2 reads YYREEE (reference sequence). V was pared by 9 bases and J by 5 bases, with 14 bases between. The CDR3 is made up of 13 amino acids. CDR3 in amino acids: CATKTGVNEKLFF. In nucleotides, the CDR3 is TGTGCCACCAAGACAGGCGTAAATGAAAAACTGTTTTTT.

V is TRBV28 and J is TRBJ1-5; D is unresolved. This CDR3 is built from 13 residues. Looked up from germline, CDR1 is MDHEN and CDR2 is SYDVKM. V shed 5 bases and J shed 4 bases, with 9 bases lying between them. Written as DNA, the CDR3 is TGTGCCAGCAGTCGAGACACGAATCAGCCCCAGCATTTT. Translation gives CASSRDTNQPQHF.

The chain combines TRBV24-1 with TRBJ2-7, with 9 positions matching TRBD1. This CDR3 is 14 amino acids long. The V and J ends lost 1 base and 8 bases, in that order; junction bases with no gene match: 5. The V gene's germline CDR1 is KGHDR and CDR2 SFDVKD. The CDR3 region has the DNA TGTGCCACCAGTGATTTACGACAGGGGGATCAGCAGTACTTC. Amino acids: CATSDLRQGDQQYF.

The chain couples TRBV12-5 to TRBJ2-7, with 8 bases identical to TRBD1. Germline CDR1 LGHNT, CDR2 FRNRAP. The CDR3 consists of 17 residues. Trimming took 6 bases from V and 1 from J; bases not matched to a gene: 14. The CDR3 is CASGTAKGQGYSYEQYF. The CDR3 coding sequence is TGTGCTAGTGGAACCGCCAAAGGACAGGGCTATTCCTACGAGCAGTACTTC.

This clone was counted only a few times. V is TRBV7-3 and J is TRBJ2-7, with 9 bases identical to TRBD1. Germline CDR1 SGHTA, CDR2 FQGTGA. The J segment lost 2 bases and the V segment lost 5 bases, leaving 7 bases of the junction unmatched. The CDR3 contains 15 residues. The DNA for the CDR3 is TGTGCCAGCAGCCTTCGACAGGGGGGTCCCTACGAGCAGTACTTC. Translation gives CASSLRQGGPYEQYF.

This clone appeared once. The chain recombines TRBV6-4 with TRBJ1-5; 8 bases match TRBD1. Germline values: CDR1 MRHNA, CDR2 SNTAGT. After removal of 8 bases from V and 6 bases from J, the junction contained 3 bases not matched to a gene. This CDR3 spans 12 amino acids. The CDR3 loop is CASSQGGQPQHF. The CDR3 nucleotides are TGTGCCAGCTCACAGGGGGGTCAGCCCCAGCATTTT.

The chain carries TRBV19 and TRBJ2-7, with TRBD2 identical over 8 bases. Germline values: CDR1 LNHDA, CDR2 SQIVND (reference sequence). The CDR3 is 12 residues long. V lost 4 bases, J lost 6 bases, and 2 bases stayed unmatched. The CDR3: CASSTSGSEQYF. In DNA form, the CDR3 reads TGTGCCAGTAGTACGAGCGGGAGCGAGCAGTACTTC. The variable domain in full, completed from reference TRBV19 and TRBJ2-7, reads DGGITQSPKYLFRKEGQNVTLSCEQNLNHDAMYWYRQDPGQGLRLIYYSQIVNDFQKGDIAEGYSVSREKKESFPLTVTSAQKNPTAFYLCASSTSGSEQYFGPGTRLTVT.

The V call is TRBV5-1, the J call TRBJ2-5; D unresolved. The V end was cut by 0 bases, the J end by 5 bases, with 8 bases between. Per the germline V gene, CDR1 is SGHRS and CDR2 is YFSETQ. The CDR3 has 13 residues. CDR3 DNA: TGCGCCAGCAGCTTGGACTCTCTTGAGACCCAGTACTTC. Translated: CASSLDSLETQYF.

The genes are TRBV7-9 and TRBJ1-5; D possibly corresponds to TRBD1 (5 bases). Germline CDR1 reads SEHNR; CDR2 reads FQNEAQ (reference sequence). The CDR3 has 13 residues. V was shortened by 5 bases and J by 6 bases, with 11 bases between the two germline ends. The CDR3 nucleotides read TGTGCCAGCAGCCAGACAGACCCTCAGCCCCAGCATTTT. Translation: CASSQTDPQPQHF. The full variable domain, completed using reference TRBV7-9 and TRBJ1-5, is DTGVSQNPRHKITKRGQNVTFRCDPISEHNRLYWYRQTLGQGPEFLTYFQNEAQLEKSRLLSDRFSAERPKGSFSTLEIQRTEQGDSAMYLCASSQTDPQPQHFGDGTRLSIL.

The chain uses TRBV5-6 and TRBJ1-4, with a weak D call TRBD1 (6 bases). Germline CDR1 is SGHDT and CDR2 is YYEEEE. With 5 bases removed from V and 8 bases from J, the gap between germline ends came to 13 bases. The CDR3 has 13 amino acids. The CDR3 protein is CASSSGTSEKLFF. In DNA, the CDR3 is TGTGCCAGCAGTTCGGGGACATCGGAAAAACTGTTTTTT.